Each of the 26 T cell receptor beta chains below was sequenced from the same sample in a study of radiation and T cells in renal cell carcinoma. Sequenced by immunoSEQ multiplex PCR; TCRdb stores in-frame clones only, minus some. Of about 86,000 clones in the sample, around 81% were seen once. As to time point: blood 4 weeks post-SBRT, at nephrectomy. Treatment specified: 15 Gy SBRT to primary tumor, nephrectomy 4 weeks later. The sample here was blood, taken from a patient whose treatment included radiotherapy and nephrectomy. The receptor set was obtained from a man in his fifties or sixties with renal cell carcinoma.

This chain joins TRBV4-2 and TRBJ1-2; a weak D match, TRBD1 (6 bases). The CDR3 sequence is 17 residues long. CDR1 and CDR2 (germline): LGHNA, YNFKEQ. Between the trimmed V and J ends, which lost 0 bases and 5 bases, there was a span of 19 bases. CDR3 DNA: TGTGCCAGCAGCCAAGAAGGCCTAAGGGGGTCGGAATATGGCTACACCTTC. Translating it yields CASSQEGLRGSEYGYTF.

The gene calls are TRBV9 and TRBJ1-2, with TRBD1 matching over 7 bases. This CDR3 is built from 18 residues. After removal of 4 bases from V and 5 bases from J, the junction contained 20 bases not matched to a gene. The germline CDR1 and CDR2 sequences are SGDLS and YYNGEE. DNA for the CDR3: TGTGCCAGCAGCACCCAAGTCAAACTTCCCGGGACAGATTATGGCTACACCTTC. Translating it yields CASSTQVKLPGTDYGYTF.

This chain connects TRBV6-5 to TRBJ2-1; 8 positions agree with TRBD2. Germline lookup yields CDR1 MNHEY and CDR2 SVGAGI. The CDR3 length is 14 residues. Losses at the gene ends were 2 bases for V and 9 bases for J; bases not matched to a gene: 6. This CDR3 reads CASSYPGGASEQFF. The CDR3 DNA reads TGTGCCAGCAGTTACCCCGGGGGGGCAAGTGAGCAGTTCTTC.

The V call is TRBV7-6, the J call TRBJ2-7; 7 bases line up with TRBD1. The germline gives CDR1 SGHVS, CDR2 FNYEAQ. V lost 6 bases, J lost 4 bases, and 9 bases stayed unmatched. This CDR3 spans 14 amino acids. Here the CDR3 DNA reads TGTGCCAGCAGACGGACGCAGGGGGTGTACGAGCAGTACTTC. Translated, it gives CASRRTQGVYEQYF.

The table lists this clone with a count of one. The chain is built from TRBV6-1 and TRBJ2-7, with a weak D call TRBD1 (5 bases). Deletions cut 4 bases from V and 7 bases from J, with 11 bases between. Germline V gene lookup returns CDR1 MNHNS and CDR2 SASEGT. The CDR3 extends over 12 amino acids. The CDR3 coding sequence is TGTGCCAGCAGTGCAGGGTTTCAGGAGCAGTACTTC. Protein sequence: CASSAGFQEQYF.

This chain joins TRBV7-2 and TRBJ1-2; the match to TRBD1 covers 7 bases. This CDR3 contains 15 residues. V lost 4 bases and J lost 2; bases outside the gene matches: 7. Germline lookup yields CDR1 SGHTA and CDR2 FQGNSA. DNA for the CDR3: TGTGCCAGCAGCTCATACACGGACAGGAACTATGGCTACACCTTC. Protein product: CASSSYTDRNYGYTF.

The V call is TRBV7-8, the J call TRBJ2-3; D might be TRBD2 (6 bases). Trimming stripped 5 bases from V and 11 bases from J, with 14 bases between. The CDR3 runs to 12 residues. CDR1 and CDR2 (germline): SGHVS, FQNEAQ. CDR3 sequence reads: CASSLTGRGQYF. CDR3 DNA: TGTGCCAGCAGCCTGACGGGGCGGGGGCAGTATTTT.

On this clone itself: Its ends do not fully match the called genes, so a read error is possible. CDR3 residues: CASSLSSGSYEQYF. CDR3 nucleotides: TGTGCTAGCAGCTTAAGTTCCGGCAGCTACGAGCAGTACTTC. The V and J genes are TRBV7-7 and TRBJ2-7; no definite D call. The CDR3 extends over 14 amino acids. The V gene's germline CDR1 is SSHAT and CDR2 FNYEAQ (reference sequence).

The chain recombines TRBV6-1 with TRBJ2-2, with 7 bases lining up with TRBD1. Germline assignment: CDR1 MNHNS and CDR2 SASEGT. This CDR3 region has 15 residues. Unmatched junction bases numbered 13, after V lost 6 bases and J lost 9 bases. The CDR3 is CASSGRGQRPRELFF. In DNA form, the CDR3 reads TGTGCCAGCAGCGGAAGGGGACAGCGGCCCAGGGAGCTGTTTTTT.

V gene TRBV18 combines with J gene TRBJ2-5; the D is unclear. This CDR3 has 14 residues. Germline V CDR1 and CDR2: KGHSH, LQKENI. Trimming shortened V by 3 bases and J by 3 bases, and 11 bases separated the two germline ends. For the CDR3, the DNA is TGTGCCAGCTCACCTTTCTTGGGGAAAGAGACCCAGTACTTC. Its protein product is CASSPFLGKETQYF.

This clone was counted a single time. V and J are TRBV19 and TRBJ2-7, with a tentative D call TRBD1 (7 bases). Looked up from germline, CDR1 is LNHDA and CDR2 is SQIVND (reference sequence). The CDR3 loop spans 19 amino acids. Trimming pared 1 base from V and 7 bases from J, leaving 29 bases between. CDR3 sequence reads: CASSIVPRGVTPKTGEQYF. The CDR3 bases are TGTGCCAGTAGTATAGTACCCAGGGGGGTGACACCGAAAACGGGGGAGCAGTACTTC. Together with reference TRBV19 and TRBJ2-7, the CDR3 gives the full variable domain: DGGITQSPKYLFRKEGQNVTLSCEQNLNHDAMYWYRQDPGQGLRLIYYSQIVNDFQKGDIAEGYSVSREKKESFPLTVTSAQKNPTAFYLCASSIVPRGVTPKTGEQYFGPGTRLTVT.

This clone was counted a few times. J is TRBJ2-1 and V is TRBV2; unclear D gene. V was clipped by 6 bases and J by 7 bases, with 16 bases between them. Germline V gene sequence: CDR1 SNHLY, CDR2 FYNNEI. This CDR3 is built from 14 residues. The CDR3 reads CASSKGLQLNEQFF. DNA of the CDR3: TGTGCCAGCAGCAAAGGGCTGCAACTAAATGAGCAGTTCTTC.

This clone turned up a few times. The rearrangement links TRBV6-5 to TRBJ1-6, with a weak D call TRBD1 (5 bases). The CDR3 length is 14 residues. The V gene's germline CDR1 is MNHEY and CDR2 SVGAGI. V lost 2 bases and J lost 8, with 10 bases in between. The CDR3 here is CASSYVGGDSPLHF. The CDR3 coding sequence is TGTGCCAGCAGTTACGTCGGGGGAGATTCACCCCTCCACTTT.

CDR3 in amino acids: CASSSYGAETQYF. CDR3 in DNA: TGTGCCAGCAGCTCCTATGGGGCGGAGACCCAGTACTTC. This chain joins TRBV5-6 and TRBJ2-5; TRBD1 might be the D (5 bases). CDR3 length equals 13 residues. The V gene's germline CDR1 is SGHDT and CDR2 YYEEEE. V shed 3 bases and J shed 5 bases, with 11 bases lying between them. Full variable domain (outside the CDR3, taken from reference TRBV5-6 and TRBJ2-5): DAGVTQSPTHLIKTRGQQVTLRCSPKSGHDTVSWYQQALGQGPQFIFQYYEEEERQRGNFPDRFSGHQFPNYSSELNVNALLLGDSALYLCASSSYGAETQYFGPGTRLLVL.

The V gene is TRBV4-1, the J gene TRBJ2-3; 12 bases fit TRBD2. The CDR3 has 17 amino acids. V lost 4 bases to trimming and J lost 4 bases; unmatched junction nucleotides: 9. Germline CDR1 is MGHRA and CDR2 is YSYEKL. The DNA of the CDR3 is TGCGCCAGCAGCCGCGGACTAGCGGGACAGGCCGCAGATACGCAGTATTTT. Translated, it gives CASSRGLAGQAADTQYF.

This rearrangement joins TRBV5-1 to TRBJ1-1; the match to TRBD1 covers 10 bases. Germline V CDR1 and CDR2: SGHRS, YFSETQ. This CDR3 contains 16 residues. V trimming: 4 bases; J trimming: 0 bases; junction bases outside the gene matches: 6. The CDR3 region is CASSTTGGSMNTEAFF. CDR3 DNA: TGCGCCAGCAGCACGACAGGGGGCTCGATGAACACTGAAGCTTTCTTT.

This CDR3 reads CASSEWGQRAKNIQYF. In DNA form, the CDR3 reads TGTGCCAGCAGTGAATGGGGACAGAGAGCCAAAAACATTCAGTACTTC. The V and J genes are TRBV6-1 and TRBJ2-4, with 7 nucleotides matching TRBD1. The CDR3 has 16 residues. Germline trimming cut 2 bases from V and 0 bases from J; bases unmatched to any gene: 4. The germline V gene has CDR1 MNHNS and CDR2 SASEGT.

This clone is a singleton in its sample. The chain is built from TRBV6-6 and TRBJ2-5, with D unresolved. The end of the DNA aligns better with TRBJ2-7, so the J call may be wrong. Per germline, CDR1 MNHNY and CDR2 SVGAGI (reference sequence). The CDR3 extends over 11 amino acids. CDR3 amino acids: CASSYSGEQYF. The CDR3 DNA is TGTGCCAGCAGTTACTCCGGCGAGCAGTACTTC.

This chain joins TRBV7-2 and TRBJ2-1; TRBD1 aligns across 8 bases. The CDR3 is 16 residues long. Germline loops: CDR1 SGHTA, CDR2 FQGNSA. V lost 4 bases and J lost 6; bases outside the gene matches: 11. DNA for the CDR3: TGTGCCAGCAGCTGGCTACCGGGACAGGTTGGCAATGAGCAGTTCTTC. It codes for CASSWLPGQVGNEQFF. The full variable domain, in which reference TRBV7-2 and TRBJ2-1 provide the parts outside the CDR3, is GAGVSQSPSNKVTEKGKDVELRCDPISGHTALYWYRQSLGQGLEFLIYFQGNSAPDKSGLPSDRFSAERTGGSVSTLTIQRTQQEDSAVYLCASSWLPGQVGNEQFFGPGTRLTVL.

This chain joins TRBV2 and TRBJ2-5, with 12 bases that match TRBD2. J gave up 4 bases and V 4 bases, and 1 base lay outside the gene matches. Germline-derived CDR1 and CDR2 are SNHLY and FYNNEI. The CDR3 consists of 14 residues. CDR3 bases: TGTGCCAGCAGTGCGACTAGCGGGAGAGAGACCCAGTACTTC. Encoded protein: CASSATSGRETQYF.

Only a few counts were recorded for this clone. The CDR3 spells CASSDNGFGSPLHF. Written as DNA, the CDR3 is TGCGCCAGCAGTGATAACGGTTTTGGTTCACCCCTCCACTTT. V and J are TRBV10-1 and TRBJ1-6; unclear D gene. The germline V and J ends were trimmed by 3 bases and 9 bases, with 12 bases remaining between them. The CDR3 consists of 14 residues. CDR1 is WNHNN, CDR2 SYGVQD, per germline (reference sequence).

The chain joins TRBV6-1 to TRBJ2-1; D not resolved. There are 15 residues in the CDR3. Between the trimmed V and J ends, which lost 7 bases and 1 base, there was a span of 14 bases. Germline V lookup: CDR1 MNHNS, CDR2 SASEGT. The CDR3 loop reads CASMTGPRSYNEQFF. CDR3 nucleotide sequence: TGTGCCAGCATGACCGGACCTAGGTCCTACAATGAGCAGTTCTTC.

This clone came up once. The chain recombines TRBV30 with TRBJ2-7; 9 bases line up with TRBD1. CDR3 size: 14 residues. V gave up 1 base and J gave up 5 bases; unmatched junction bases: 6. Germline lookup yields CDR1 GTSNPN and CDR2 SVGIG (reference sequence). CDR3 sequence (DNA): TGTGCCTGGAGTGGGGGACAGGGATATCACGAGCAGTACTTC. The encoded protein is CAWSGGQGYHEQYF.

The chain is built from TRBV27 and TRBJ1-1; D not resolved. Germline assignment: CDR1 MNHEY and CDR2 SMNVEV (reference sequence). CDR3 length equals 13 residues. The germline V and J ends were trimmed by 6 bases and 1 base, with 9 bases remaining between them. The DNA of the CDR3 is TGTGCCAGCAGAACCTGGACGAACACTGAAGCTTTCTTT. Translation: CASRTWTNTEAFF.

This sequence joins TRBV4-1 and TRBJ2-3; 9 bases fit TRBD2. V lost 3 bases and J lost 0; bases outside the gene matches: 13. The germline V gene has CDR1 MGHRA and CDR2 YSYEKL. The CDR3 length is 19 residues. The CDR3: CASSHTGTSPRLSTDTQYF. The CDR3 region has the DNA TGCGCCAGCAGCCACACCGGGACTAGCCCCAGACTTAGCACAGATACGCAGTATTTT.

V usage is TRBV10-3 and J usage is TRBJ2-2; TRBD1 aligns across 8 bases. The CDR3 sequence is 14 residues long. With V trimmed by 6 bases and J by 6 bases, 6 bases remained unmatched. Per germline, CDR1 ENHRY and CDR2 SYGVKD. The CDR3: CAIRGTGLSGELFF. In DNA form, the CDR3 reads TGTGCCATCAGGGGGACAGGTTTGTCCGGGGAGCTGTTTTTT.